This T cell receptor (beta chain) was profiled in a study of cytomegalovirus exposure and HLA in healthy donors. Study-wide background: The Caucasian-associated ancestry cluster held over 80% of over 350 genotyped donors.

Primers: 60 Vbeta forward and 13 Jbeta reverse. Measured with immunoSEQ multiplex PCR; TCRdb has only the in-frame clones, and not every one. The sample holds some 190,000 clones, around 87% seen once. This clone was counted a few times. An end of the junction differs from the germline gene, which may be a read error. Germline loops: CDR1 SEHNR, CDR2 FQNEAQ (reference sequence). The CDR3 consists of 16 residues. The TCR comes from a young man in good health and CMV-seronegative. The chain links TRBV7-9 to TRBJ2-2, with a weak D call TRBD2 (6 bases). Sequenced input: PBMCs. For the CDR3, the DNA is TGTTCCAGCAGCTTAGAGGGTAGCGGATACACCGGGGAGCTGTTTTTT. Protein: CSSSLEGSGYTGELFF.